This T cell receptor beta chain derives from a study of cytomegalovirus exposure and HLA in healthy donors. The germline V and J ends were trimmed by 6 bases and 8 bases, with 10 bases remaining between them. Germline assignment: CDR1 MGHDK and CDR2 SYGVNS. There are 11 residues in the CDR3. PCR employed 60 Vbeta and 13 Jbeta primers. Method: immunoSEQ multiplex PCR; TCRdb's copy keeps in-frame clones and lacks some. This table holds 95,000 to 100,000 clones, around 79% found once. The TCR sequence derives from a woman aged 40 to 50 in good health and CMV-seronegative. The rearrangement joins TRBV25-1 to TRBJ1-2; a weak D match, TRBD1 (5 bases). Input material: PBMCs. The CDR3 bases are TGTGCCAGCAGGGGGAACAGGGGCTACACCTTC. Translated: CASRGNRGYTF.